This TCR beta chain was retrieved from a study of cytomegalovirus exposure and HLA in healthy donors (dated by TCRdb to about 2017). As for the study more broadly: According to an earlier analysis of several hundred of the donors, 200 million or so T cells yielded over 90 million unique TCR beta sequences and less than 300 Gb of sequence data. Roughly 300 gigabases of sequencing data and around 85 million unique TCR sequences made up an early release that covered over 550 HLA-typed donors. Among the 398 genotyped donors, around 81% belonged to the genetic ancestry cluster associated with self-reported Caucasian donors. The study aimed to test whether cataloging public T cell receptors could reveal signatures of past pathogen exposure. The study used immunosequencing to profile the T cell repertoires of approximately 690 subjects and linked those repertoires to cytomegalovirus serostatus. Besides the first cohort of approximately 710 subjects, a separate validation cohort made up of 120 different subjects was used. High-throughput TCR immunosequencing, statistical association of individual TCRs with disease status, and machine learning were combined to predict cytomegalovirus infection status. In a later analysis, previously published TCR beta repertoires from 550 to 700 donors were re-analyzed and high-resolution HLA genotyping was added so that TCR occurrence patterns could be studied. The later analysis used no new phenotypic data to find candidate immune exposures, relying instead on TCR beta sequences and their occurrence across donors. An earlier analysis of some 600 of the donors applied high-throughput TCR beta sequencing to assess whether each TCR beta V gene segment acted as functional or pseudogenic. Donor age, sex, ethnicity and CMV serostatus were collected together with the repertoire data. A later genetic analysis used genome-wide SNP genotypes for 398 of the 666 donors, treating that subset as a discovery cohort. Every discovery cohort repertoire had been produced on one sequencing platform. HLA typing covered class I and class II loci at four-digit resolution. The number of donors typed differed by locus, with about 629-630 for A, B, C, DRB1 and DQB1, around 500 for DQA1, under 610 for DPA1, and some 470 for DPB1. A handful of DR-DQ haplotypes were handled as single units for association and clustering because linkage in the cohort was strong. Among around 400 genotyped donors of the cohort, an average of approximately 240,000 unique TCR beta nucleotide sequences was sequenced per donor, of which approximately 18% were non-productive.

Concerning this clone itself: The clone's antigen remains unknown.

Taken from the germline V gene, the CDR1 and CDR2 loops are MNHNS and SASEGT. From cysteine to phenylalanine, the CDR3 is 14 amino acids long. Kept here is only the CDR3 DNA, which spans 42 bases and is read in frame from base 1. V drops 8 bases and J drops 1 base, leaving 13 bases in between. The cohort was made up of about 670 healthy bone marrow donors. All cohort members were sampled while nominally healthy, although unrecorded immune exposures were likely present. The donor tested CMV seropositive and was one of the 289 seropositive cohort members. A peripheral blood sample was provided by each donor, and peripheral blood mononuclear cells were used for TCR beta sequencing. The Qiagen DNeasy Blood Extraction Kit was used to extract genomic DNA from the blood cell samples. The method behind the library was the immunoSEQ multiplex PCR assay. A mixture of 60 forward primers for TCR Vbeta segments and 13 reverse primers for TCR Jbeta segments was used in the multiplex PCR. A multiplex PCR assay on genomic DNA amplified the CDR3 region of rearranged TCR beta genes. Amplified TCR beta libraries were sequenced as 87-base-pair reads on the Illumina HiSeq System. The original methods were these. In a later analysis, roughly 80 million unique TCR beta chains were counted across the 650 to 750 repertoires, and approximately 9.9 million of these chains were shared by at least two donors. Raw reads were error-corrected and collapsed into unique sequences with a nearest-neighbor algorithm that merged closely related sequences to remove PCR and sequencing errors. CDR3 sequences were aligned to IMGT reference sequences to assign V, D and J gene segments. Each retained sequence needed at least a six-nucleotide match to both a V gene segment and a J gene segment. Rearrangements were called productive when the CDR3 lacked stop codons and stayed in frame with V and J; all others were non-productive. Following IMGT convention, CDR3 was defined as the stretch from the second conserved V-encoded cysteine up to the conserved J-encoded phenylalanine. The earlier analysis of about 610 of the donors excluded sequences that lacked an unambiguous match to a single V gene segment. In an earlier analysis of some 590 of the donors, V segments were called functional above 56.7% productive rearrangements and were called segregating when the between-donor standard deviation exceeded 5%. A statistical classification framework was developed to diagnose cytomegalovirus status using the catalog of TCR beta chain sequences. V and J gene assignment, in a later analysis, came from comparing TCR nucleotide sequences with IMGT/GENE-DB human TR gene sequences. In a later analysis, CDR3 sequences and most-parsimonious VDJ recombination scenarios were assigned using the TCRdist pipeline. In a later analysis, every TCR beta chain was defined by the combination of its CDR3 amino acid sequence and its V-gene family, and reads without a unique V-gene family were dropped. To address suspected cross-contamination and a sequencing artifact, a later analysis removed a few hundred highly shared, low-generation-probability nucleotide sequences. For each public chain, a later analysis derived a clonal expansion index from normalized ranks of inferred template counts within each repertoire. In a later analysis, generation probabilities were computed using a VDJ recombination model fitted to out-of-frame rearrangements, and the results were checked against IGoR. In a later analysis, hypergeometric tests were used to score TCR-TCR, TCR-HLA and TCR-CMV co-occurrence, with a repertoire-size bias correction applied to TCR pairs. To estimate false discovery rates, a later analysis permuted the HLA or CMV assignments 20 times. In a later analysis, co-occurring TCRs were grouped using DBSCAN, with TCRdist sequence similarity added in when clustering inside HLA-allele-positive subsets. For co-occurrence clustering, repertoires with fewer than 30,000 or more than 120,000 public chains were excluded, along with about five repertoires with anomalous nucleotide sharing. TCRdb re-hosts the immuneACCESS table, in-frame sequences only. Its copies lack some clones; in the studies checked, an unresolved V gene accounts for under half of them, and the cause for the rest is not known. Clonal size and the V and J genes are those of that table, whereas D and trimming came from the DNA. The sample table holds under 75,000 clones. The ten largest make up 2% to 3% of the sample.

Findings and caveats that apply to the study as a whole: The earlier analysis of 587 of the donors excluded 15 to 20 rarely observed V segments, including chromosome 9 orphons, because counts were too low. According to a later analysis, parvovirus B19, influenza, CMV and Epstein-Barr virus appeared linked to several top co-occurrence clusters. Compared with the roughly 710-donor mean, donors in an Asian-associated ancestry cluster had fewer N-insertions in productive TCRs, according to a later genetic analysis. Cytomegalovirus status was reported to be diagnosed by the classifier with high specificity and sensitivity in both the original and validation cohorts. Most TCR sequences were observed very rarely across donors, whereas some public TCRs were present in many individuals. When HLA alleles, especially DR and DQ, strongly co-occurred, attributing TCR associations to individual alleles was difficult. In a later analysis, HLA-associated TCR beta chains were found to be more clonally expanded and to have lower generation probabilities than equally common non-associated chains. A few of the identified cytomegalovirus-associated TCR beta chains were confirmed in vitro to be specific for cytomegalovirus antigens. In this cohort, only TCR beta chains were sequenced, and detectable features were limited by the absence of alpha or paired-chain data. A later analysis associated approximately 17,000 TCR beta sequences with specific HLA alleles at a false discovery rate of 0.05. According to a later analysis, most CMV-associated TCR beta chains appeared to be HLA-restricted, and the HLA associations seemed to be driven largely by CMV exposure. According to the authors, the approach could potentially be generalized to other disease states and immunological phenotypes. In a later analysis, TCR association rates were found to vary across HLA loci, with the most associated TCRs seen for DRB1 alleles and the fewest for HLA-C alleles. A cluster of highly shared sequence variants was judged likely to represent a technical artifact of the sequencing pipeline. A total of fewer than 200 TCR beta chains were listed by the study as associated with cytomegalovirus. HLA typing was unavailable for some donors at each locus, so association tests used only the typed subset. An earlier analysis of roughly 570 of the donors showed that most TCR beta V segments appeared in productive rearrangements either about 87% or about 30% of the time, which broadly matched IMGT annotations. A further reported finding was that TCR beta sequences accurately predicted the HLA-A and HLA-B alleles for most subjects in the first cohort. Some IMGT-functional V segments, including TRBV6-2 and TRBV6-3, could not be distinguished by the 87-base-pair reads and were therefore excluded. CMV serostatus was the only immune exposure information available for the cohort. Roughly uniform sequencing depth across donors was assumed in presence/absence analyses, although this assumption may not hold. In a later genetic analysis, a missense DCLRE1C variant was associated with V-gene and J-gene trimming of TCR beta chains, and the association was replicated in an independent cohort. Correlated functional status among segregating V segments might reflect linkage disequilibrium, but an unknown experimental factor could not be ruled out.

This receptor chain uses TRBV6-1 and TRBJ2-3, and possibly TRBD2, on 6 matching bases. This TCR was recovered from a female donor in good health and CMV-seropositive. The sequenced sample consisted of PBMCs. The CDR3 has the sequence CASESGPGTDTQYF. The bases read TGTGCCAGCGAAAGCGGGCCCGGCACAGATACGCAGTATTTT.